Described below is a single TCR beta chain sequence and its context. Its cognate antigen has yet to be identified. Base qualities are not at hand, and no much larger clone is one base apart. V is cut back by 1 base and J by 7 bases, with 9 bases in the junction unmatched. In the germline V gene, CDR1 corresponds to SGHTA and CDR2 to FQGTGA. The CDR3 holds 18 amino acids from the cysteine to the phenylalanine. Left in the record is the CDR3 DNA by itself, 54 bases read in frame from the first base. The trial excluded patients who had a history of autoimmune disease or were on systemic immunosuppression. In every dose cohort, peripheral blood was drawn for TCR sequencing at baseline, cycle 4 day 1, and cycle 7 day 1. The samples were taken from a phase I, first-in-human, multicenter, open-label dose-escalation trial of ivuxolimab. The trial enrolled adults with locally advanced or metastatic head and neck squamous cell, hepatocellular, melanoma or renal cell carcinoma. Before TCR sequencing, CD4+ T cells and CD8+ T cells were sorted from peripheral blood as separate populations.

The data are from a study of OX40 agonist ivuxolimab in advanced cancers. With respect to the entire study: Ivuxolimab was an agonistic, fully human IgG2 monoclonal antibody directed against OX40 (CD134), a costimulatory receptor. Prior anti-PD-1, anti-PD-L1 or anti-CTLA-4 therapy was permitted, and 30% to 50% of dose-escalation patients had received checkpoint inhibitors. Partial responses occurred in three dose-escalation patients: two with cutaneous melanoma and one with hepatocellular carcinoma. Among the roughly 50 dose-escalation patients, some 20 had hepatocellular carcinoma, 15 or so melanoma, 9 renal cell carcinoma and 9 head and neck cancer. Intravenous ivuxolimab was administered to patients every 2 weeks at six dose levels: 0.01, 0.1, 0.3, 1.5, 3 and 10 mg/kg. The point of sequencing TCRbeta in the periphery was to test whether ivuxolimab changed TCR sequence diversity and drove clonal T-cell expansion. In the dose-escalation cohort, roughly four fifths of patients were male, and the mean age was roughly 60 years, with a range of roughly 23 to 85. The paper covers the monotherapy dose-escalation part of the phase I ivuxolimab trial, which included N of about 50 patients. Overall study results and their limits: The antigen specificity of the peripheral T cells that underwent clonal expansion was not determined. At doses of 0.1 to 3.0 mg/kg, clonal expansion of both CD4+ and CD8+ T cells in blood was seen between baseline and week 6. Low levels of normalized T-cell clonal expansion were also seen in some nonresponding patients. In the 0.1-3.0 mg/kg groups, partial responders had among the lowest normalized peripheral clonal expansion, particularly in CD8+ T cells. After ivuxolimab, CD8+ T cells had more expanded clones than CD4+ T cells on average.

To sequence the TCRbeta CDR3 region, genomic DNA was isolated from the sorted cells. The immunoSEQ Assay was used to sequence the TCRbeta CDR3 regions. TCRdb mirrors the immuneACCESS table, restricted to in-frame sequences. Some clones are absent from its copies; in checked studies, under half trace to an unresolved V gene, and the reason for the others is unknown. The sample yields roughly 81,000 clones; nearly 95% were counted once. The ten largest make up 11% of the sample. The source material was CD4+ or CD8+ T cells sorted from blood, sampled in a trial of the OX40 agonist ivuxolimab. Recombination connected TRBV7-3 to TRBJ2-1; TRBD2 agrees with 14 junctional bases. The origin of this receptor is an adult with an advanced solid tumor such as melanoma, head and neck, liver or kidney cancer. The CDR3 region reads CASSLNAGTSGSRNEQFF. In nucleotides, the sequence is TGTGCCAGCAGCTTAAACGCGGGGACTAGCGGGAGTAGAAATGAGCAGTTCTTC.